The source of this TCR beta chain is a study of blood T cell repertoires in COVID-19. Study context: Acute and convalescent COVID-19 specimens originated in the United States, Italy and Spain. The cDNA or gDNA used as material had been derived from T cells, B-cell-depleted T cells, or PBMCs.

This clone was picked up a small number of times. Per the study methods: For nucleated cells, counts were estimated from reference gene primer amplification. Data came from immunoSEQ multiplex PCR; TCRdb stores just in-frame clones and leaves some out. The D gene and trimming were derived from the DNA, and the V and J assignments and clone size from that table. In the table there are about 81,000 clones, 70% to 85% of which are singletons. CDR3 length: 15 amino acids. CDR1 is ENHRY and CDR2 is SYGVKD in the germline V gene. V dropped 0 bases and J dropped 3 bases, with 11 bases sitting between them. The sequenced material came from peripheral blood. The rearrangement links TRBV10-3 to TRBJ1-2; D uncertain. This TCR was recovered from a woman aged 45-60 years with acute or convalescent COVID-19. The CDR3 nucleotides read TGTGCCATCAGTGAGTCGGAGGTCAGGTACTATGGCTACACCTTC. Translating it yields CAISESEVRYYGYTF.